This T cell receptor (beta chain) was identified during a study of identical twins. The germline V gene encodes CDR1 DFQATT and CDR2 SNEGSKA (reference sequence). This CDR3 region has 14 residues. Trimming removed 7 bases at V and 4 bases at J, with 17 bases between. TCRdb processed the 5' RACE reads anew with MiXCR; each CDR3 protein has one entry. Counted here are approximately 670,000 distinct CDR3 sequences, roughly 6% occurring once; the ten biggest clones make up roughly 1.6%. Turning to this clonotype: Its antigen is not identified.

Overall study results and limits: The analysis was cross-sectional rather than longitudinal within donors. Fewer insertions marked abundant cord blood beta clonotypes; young adult naive trended weakly, memory not at all. There was an excess of low generation probability in the out-of-frame alpha sequences that twins shared.

This sequence was found in a man aged 18-30 years in good health. This chain joins TRBV20-1 and TRBJ2-1; D unresolved. The specimen sequenced was naive T cells sorted from blood. The DNA for the CDR3 is TGCAGTGTCCGACCCATGTGGGCGTACAATGAGCAGTTCTTC. Translated, it gives CSVRPMWAYNEQFF.